The 5 T cell receptor beta chains given below trace back to one sample, sequenced in a study of Graves' ophthalmopathy and Graves' hyperthyroidism. The authors amplified TCR beta CDR3 regions, and they did so from RNA transcripts for repertoire sequencing. First-round RT-PCR relied on HTBI primers, and a second-round multiplex PCR came next. Using its own MiXCR run on the multiplex PCR reads, TCRdb lists one record per CDR3 protein. Here the sample spans 600,000 to 950,000 distinct CDR3 sequences, roughly two fifths being singletons. Sequencing was carried out using peripheral blood. Receptors originate from an adult man with Graves' ophthalmopathy.

Notes on this clonotype: Given a much more abundant clone one base away, this may be a read error. This chain uses TRBV2 with TRBJ1-5; 8 bases map to TRBD1. Unmatched junction bases numbered 9, after V lost 6 bases and J lost 5 bases. In germline, CDR1 is SNHLY, CDR2 FYNNEI. The CDR3 covers 15 residues. The CDR3 sequence is CASRARTGKDQPQHF. The CDR3, as DNA: TGTGCCAGCAGGGCGAGGACAGGGAAGGATCAGCCCCAGCATTTT.

The chain carries TRBV25-1 and TRBJ2-2; 9 nucleotides match TRBD1. Germline V gene lookup returns CDR1 MGHDK and CDR2 SYGVNS. The V gene end was trimmed by 6 bases and the J gene end by 6 bases; junction bases not matched to a gene: 8. The CDR3 extends over 15 amino acids. The CDR3: CASSTDRGSAGELFF. The CDR3 DNA reads TGTGCCAGCAGCACCGACAGGGGGTCGGCCGGGGAGCTGTTTTTT.

The chain employs TRBV24-1 and TRBJ1-5, with D perhaps TRBD1 (6 bases). Germline CDR1 KGHDR, CDR2 SFDVKD. V lost 2 bases and J lost 7, with 17 bases in between. The length of the CDR3 is 16 residues. CDR3 sequence: CATSDWGDTGEQPQHF. The CDR3 nucleotides read TGTGCCACCAGTGATTGGGGGGACACCGGGGAGCAGCCCCAGCATTTT.

V is TRBV20-1 and J is TRBJ1-2; D is possibly TRBD1 (6 bases). This CDR3 region has 16 residues. Germline lookup yields CDR1 DFQATT and CDR2 SNEGSKA (reference sequence). V was shortened by 5 bases and J by 2 bases, with 21 bases between the two germline ends. The CDR3 DNA is TGCAGTGCTCCCCCGGGGACACCCTTCGCGAACTATGGCTACACCTTC. Translated: CSAPPGTPFANYGYTF.

Turning to this clonotype: This could be a read error, since a much larger clone is one nucleotide away. The conserved phenylalanine or tryptophan is not found at the CDR3 terminus, so this likely reflects a read error. The chain links TRBV10-3 to TRBJ2-5, with 8 bases fitting TRBD1. V lost 2 bases, J lost 3 bases, and 2 bases stayed unmatched. Germline values: CDR1 ENHRY, CDR2 SYGVKD. This CDR3 has 14 amino acids. The CDR3 loop is CAISEGQGKETQYL. The CDR3 nucleotides are TGTGCCATCAGTGAGGGACAGGGAAAAGAGACCCAGTACCTC.